This T cell receptor beta chain was retrieved from a study of blood T cell repertoires in COVID-19 (dated by TCRdb to 2020 to 2022). Broadly, across the study: Samples from collaborators originated in the United States, Italy and Spain and spanned both the acute and convalescent phases of COVID-19. The prospective study material was composed of cDNA or gDNA derived from T cells, B-cell-depleted T cells, or PBMCs. The repertoires were made available in a free public database intended to serve as a resource for research on the immune response to SARS-CoV-2. The dataset comprised deeply sampled blood TCRbeta repertoires from subjects exposed to, actively infected with, or recovered from COVID-19. Samples were obtained from the ongoing ImmuneRACE study (first 160 participants) and from 950 to 1,500 subjects provided by 6 global collaborators. Sample metadata almost always included a de-identified subject ID, COVID-19 status, age in years and sex. Where HLA class I and class II types were available, the types were taken from metadata supplied by the sample provider, not from assay-based typing.

Whole blood was collected in K2EDTA tubes by collaborating institutions according to the institutions' own protocols. For TCRbeta analysis, collaborators shipped samples in one of three forms: frozen whole blood, isolated PBMCs, or DNA extracted from either of those sample types. The sample holds a few counts of this clone. Its antigen is not yet known. Nothing much larger sits one base from this clone, and base qualities are not available. Results and caveats for the whole study, not just this receptor: The amount of clinical and demographic metadata varied by source and participant and was provided uncurated.

TCRbeta CDR3 regions were amplified from genomic DNA using the immunoSEQ Assay, a bias-controlled multiplex PCR. In the authors' own workflow: The number of nucleated cells in each sample was estimated by amplification of reference gene primers within the assay. Sequence reads were collapsed and filtered to measure the absolute abundance of every unique TCRbeta CDR3 rearrangement. For each sample, productive Simpson clonality was calculated by taking the square root of Simpson's diversity index across productive rearrangements. Held by TCRdb, this immuneACCESS table contains in-frame sequences only and omits some clones. Under half of the omission traces to an unresolved V gene where checked; the cause of the rest is unknown. That table gives V, J and clone size, and the DNA gave D and trimming. For this sample there are approximately 430,000 clones; approximately 90% appear just once. The ten biggest clones cover 1.4% of the sample.

This receptor was taken from a woman under 40 with active or convalescent COVID-19. Sequenced material: peripheral blood.

CDR3 loop: CASSDTSGGDTQYF. At the DNA level, the sequence is TGCGCCAGCAGCGACACTAGCGGGGGAGATACGCAGTATTTT. Recombination connected TRBV5-1 to TRBJ2-3; TRBD2 matches 11 bases in the middle. Ends trimmed: V by 4 bases, J by 5 bases; bases unmatched to a gene: 3. CDR1 and CDR2, per the germline V gene, are SGHRS and YFSETQ. From the cysteine through the phenylalanine, the CDR3 covers 14 amino acids. The retained sequence is limited to the CDR3, 42 bases, with the frame set at the first base.